The 17 T cell receptor beta chains below all came from one sample that was sequenced in a study of blood T cell repertoires in COVID-19. The table came from immunoSEQ multiplex PCR; TCRdb's copy has only in-frame clones and leaves some out. This table holds roughly 670,000 clones, 80% to 90% found once. The source material was peripheral blood. Source of these receptors: a woman between 18 and 29 years old with acute or convalescent COVID-19.

The V and J genes are TRBV7-8 and TRBJ2-2; TRBD2 is a possible D gene (6 bases). The CDR3 runs to 16 residues. Per germline, CDR1 SGHVS and CDR2 FQNEAQ. The germline V and J ends were trimmed by 5 bases and 4 bases, with 17 bases remaining between them. The CDR3 DNA reads as TGTGCCAGCAGCCCACGTCCCCAGGGAGGCACCGGGGAGCTGTTTTTT. It yields the protein CASSPRPQGGTGELFF.

This chain joins TRBV6-1 and TRBJ2-1; 7 bases are shared with TRBD1. Germline CDR1 MNHNS, CDR2 SASEGT. The CDR3 extends over 15 amino acids. J lost 2 bases, V lost 1 base, and 2 bases had no gene match. CDR3 sequence reads: CASSEGGTAYNEQFF. CDR3 DNA sequence: TGTGCCAGCAGTGAAGGAGGGACAGCCTACAATGAGCAGTTCTTC.

The chain is built from TRBV5-4 and TRBJ2-1; D is uncertain. CDR3 length: 12 residues. The germline CDR1 and CDR2 sequences are SGHNT and YYREEE (reference sequence). V lost 4 bases and J lost 4, with 6 bases in between. In DNA, the CDR3 is TGTGCCAGCAGCCCTCAGTACAATGAGCAGTTCTTC. The encoded protein is CASSPQYNEQFF.

This clone was seen a single time. The rearrangement links TRBV5-8 to TRBJ1-2; D not resolved. V gave up 4 bases and J gave up 8 bases, with 9 bases separating them. This CDR3 comprises 11 residues. CDR1 SGHTS and CDR2 YDEGEE come from the germline V gene. The CDR3 loop reads CASSVLRGYTF. The CDR3 DNA reads as TGTGCCAGCAGCGTGCTTCGGGGCTACACCTTC.

Details on this clone: This sample includes further DNA sequences coding for the same CDR3. In DNA, the CDR3 is TGTGCCAGTAGTATTCCAGGGGGCACTAACTATGGCTACACCTTC. It codes for CASSIPGGTNYGYTF. V and J are TRBV19 and TRBJ1-2, with 8 bases identical to TRBD1. After removal of 3 bases from V and 0 bases from J, the junction contained 3 bases not matched to a gene. Germline loops: CDR1 LNHDA, CDR2 SQIVND (reference sequence). This CDR3 has 15 amino acids.

J is TRBJ1-1 and V is TRBV6-2 or TRBV6-3; D is undetermined. The germline V gene encodes CDR1 MNHEY and CDR2 SVGEGT. Trimming took off 3 bases at V and 1 base at J, with 12 bases between the two ends. This CDR3 comprises 15 residues. DNA for the CDR3: TGTGCCAGCAGTTATCGCCCTGCGGGGAACACTGAAGCTTTCTTT. Amino acid sequence: CASSYRPAGNTEAFF.

This chain joins TRBV5-1 and TRBJ1-6; TRBD1 is a possible D gene (5 bases). Germline CDR1 reads SGHRS; CDR2 reads YFSETQ. V was trimmed by 4 bases and J by 8 bases, leaving 7 bases between them. The CDR3 consists of 12 residues. CDR3: CASSIGDSPLHF. The CDR3 DNA reads TGCGCCAGCAGCATAGGGGATTCACCCCTCCACTTT.

The chain carries TRBV13 and TRBJ2-2; 9 positions agree with TRBD2. The CDR3 covers 15 residues. V lost 3 bases, J lost 1 base, and 0 bases stayed unmatched. Germline assignment: CDR1 PRHDT and CDR2 FYEKMQ (reference sequence). CDR3 coding DNA: TGTGCCAGCAGCTTGACTAGCGGGAACACCGGGGAGCTGTTTTTT. Translation: CASSLTSGNTGELFF.

This chain connects TRBV3-1 (or the pseudogene TRBV3-2) to TRBJ1-1, with D perhaps matching TRBD1 (5 bases). The germline V gene has CDR1 LGHDT and CDR2 YNNKEL (reference sequence). Trimming removed 4 bases at V and 1 base at J, with 16 bases between. The CDR3 extends over 16 amino acids. The CDR3 spells CASSPRRGARNTEAFF. In DNA form, the CDR3 reads TGTGCCAGCAGCCCACGCCGTGGGGCTAGGAACACTGAAGCTTTCTTT.

In the case of this clone: At one end, the junction sequence differs from germline, possibly due to a read error. The chain is built from TRBV5-1 and TRBJ2-7; TRBD2 agrees at 8 bases. Germline loops: CDR1 SGHRS, CDR2 YFSETQ. The CDR3 is made up of 15 amino acids. The CDR3 is CARSLAGGGAYEQYF. The CDR3 region has the DNA TGCGCCCGCAGCTTGGCCGGGGGGGGAGCCTACGAGCAGTACTTC.

J is TRBJ2-7 and V is TRBV2; TRBD1 aligns across 11 bases. V was pared by 7 bases and J by 4 bases, with 9 bases of the junction left unmatched. Germline CDR1 and CDR2: SNHLY and FYNNEI. This CDR3 contains 15 residues. CDR3 in amino acids: CASTARGQGEYEQYF. The DNA for the CDR3 is TGTGCCAGCACCGCGAGGGGACAGGGGGAGTACGAGCAGTACTTC.

The J gene is TRBJ1-1, the V gene TRBV5-6; 7 bases are a match to TRBD1. V trimming: 1 base; J trimming: 11 bases; junction bases outside the gene matches: 14. The germline V gene encodes CDR1 SGHDT and CDR2 YYEEEE. CDR3 length: 15 residues. CDR3 bases: TGTGCCAGCAGCTTGATAAGGGGGCAGGGCTGGACGGCTTTCTTT. This sequence encodes CASSLIRGQGWTAFF.

CDR3: CASSGARGMYF. CDR3 coding DNA: TGTGCCAGCAGCGGTGCCAGGGGGATGTATTTT. V gene TRBV9 combines with J gene TRBJ1-3; TRBD1 matches at 7 bases. V lost 3 bases, J lost 16 bases, and 7 bases stayed unmatched. Per germline, CDR1 SGDLS and CDR2 YYNGEE. The CDR3 sequence is 11 residues long.

This chain joins TRBV5-4 and TRBJ1-5, with no clear D. Germline values: CDR1 SGHNT, CDR2 YYREEE (reference sequence). V was shortened by 3 bases and J by 0 bases, with 4 bases between the two germline ends. The CDR3 is 13 residues long. The CDR3 protein is CASSSNSNQPQHF. The CDR3 DNA is TGTGCCAGCAGCTCCAATAGCAATCAGCCCCAGCATTTT. Full variable domain (rest looked up from reference TRBV5-4 and TRBJ1-5): ETGVTQSPTHLIKTRGQQVTLRCSSQSGHNTVSWYQQALGQGPQFIFQYYREEENGRGNFPPRFSGLQFPNYSSELNVNALELDDSALYLCASSSNSNQPQHFGDGTRLSIL.

This rearrangement joins TRBV24-1 to TRBJ2-7, with D possibly being TRBD1 (6 bases). The V end was cut by 3 bases, the J end by 5 bases, with 13 bases between. The CDR3 consists of 14 residues. Germline lookup yields CDR1 KGHDR and CDR2 SFDVKD. The chain's CDR3 is CATSDHREVNEQYF. The CDR3 bases are TGTGCCACCAGTGATCACAGGGAAGTCAACGAGCAGTACTTC.

The chain employs TRBV6-6 and TRBJ1-2; D is perhaps TRBD1 (6 bases). Trimming shortened V by 4 bases and J by 8 bases, and 14 bases separated the two germline ends. This CDR3 has 13 amino acids. Germline CDR1 and CDR2: MNHNY and SVGAGI (reference sequence). CDR3: CASSLNRALGYTF. In DNA form, the CDR3 reads TGTGCCAGCAGTTTGAACAGGGCTCTCGGCTACACCTTC.

The V and J genes are TRBV20-1 and TRBJ1-5; 9 bases line up with TRBD1. This CDR3 comprises 15 residues. V lost 3 bases to trimming and J lost 4 bases; unmatched junction nucleotides: 7. CDR1 is DFQATT, CDR2 SNEGSKA, per germline (reference sequence). CDR3 DNA sequence: TGCAGTGCTAGTGAAGAACAGGGGGCGAATCAGCCCCAGCATTTT. This gives the protein CSASEEQGANQPQHF.